This entry describes one TCR beta chain. The source of the sample is a study of blood T cell repertoires in COVID-19. Clones were sequenced by immunoSEQ multiplex PCR, and TCRdb holds only the in-frame ones, with some missing. The sample contains hundreds of thousands of clones, about 88% of which appear only once. Trimming took 3 bases from V and 2 from J; bases not matched to a gene: 7. CDR3 length: 15 amino acids. CDR1 and CDR2 from the germline V gene are GTSNPN and SVGIG (reference sequence). The sequence was obtained from a woman aged 40 to 50 who had recovered from COVID-19. The J gene is TRBJ1-3, the V gene TRBV30; 7 nucleotides line up with TRBD1. What was sequenced was PBMCs or T cells enriched from blood (not recorded which). CDR3 in amino acids: CAWRMGQITGNTIYF. Written as DNA, the CDR3 is TGTGCCTGGAGAATGGGACAGATTACTGGAAACACCATATATTTT.